This T cell receptor beta chain was profiled in a study of T cells in Graves' hyperthyroidism and ophthalmopathy. This clonotype was detected ten times or more. TCR beta CDR3 region amplification was performed from RNA transcripts. Researchers ran a first-round RT-PCR on the TCR CDR3 using the HTBI primer set. MiXCR was run by TCRdb on the multiplex PCR reads, yielding one entry per CDR3 protein. The sample lists some 650,000 distinct CDR3 sequences; about 16% were seen once. Germline V lookup: CDR1 LNHNV, CDR2 YYDKDF (reference sequence). V was trimmed by 0 bases and J by 4 bases, leaving 9 bases between them. The CDR3 is 15 residues long.

Sample: blood. J is TRBJ2-2 and V is TRBV15; D is unresolved. The TCR was taken from a woman between 40 and 50 years old with Graves' ophthalmopathy. CDR3 sequence (DNA): TGTGCCACCAGCAGAGACCGACACCCCACCGGGGAGCTGTTTTTT. It yields the protein CATSRDRHPTGELFF.